What follows are 18 T cell receptor beta chains derived from one specimen sequenced in a study of T-cell memory formation after mild COVID-19. TCRdb passed the 5' RACE reads through MiXCR, listing each CDR3 protein once. The table records about 560,000 distinct CDR3 sequences, about 20% of them present only once. The sample was PBMCs or a T cell subset sorted from them (not recorded which). All receptors derive from an adult woman who had mild COVID-19 (a few samples of this study predate the infection). Cell type and time point are not known.

This clonotype was recorded at least ten times. The rearrangement links TRBV5-4 to TRBJ2-7; 9 bases are a match to TRBD2. Germline trimming cut 4 bases from V and 0 bases from J; bases unmatched to any gene: 8. This CDR3 has 16 residues. The germline gives CDR1 SGHNT, CDR2 YYREEE (reference sequence). The CDR3 region is CASSPVSGSYSYEQYF. For the CDR3, the DNA is TGTGCCAGCAGCCCAGTTAGCGGGAGCTACTCCTACGAGCAGTACTTC. The whole variable domain, remainder taken from reference TRBV5-4 and TRBJ2-7, is ETGVTQSPTHLIKTRGQQVTLRCSSQSGHNTVSWYQQALGQGPQFIFQYYREEENGRGNFPPRFSGLQFPNYSSELNVNALELDDSALYLCASSPVSGSYSYEQYFGPGTRLTVT.

The rearrangement links TRBV30 to TRBJ2-1; D remains ambiguous. V lost 3 bases to trimming and J lost 4 bases, with 10 bases between them. Looked up from germline, CDR1 is GTSNPN and CDR2 is SVGIG (reference sequence). The CDR3 has 13 amino acids. Here the CDR3 DNA reads TGTGCCTGGAGAGAGCCCGTTTACAATGAGCAGTTCTTC. It is translated as CAWREPVYNEQFF.

This chain's CDR3 is CSVAVGLGSSYNEQFF. CDR3 sequence (DNA): TGCAGCGTTGCGGTGGGACTTGGGAGCTCCTACAATGAGCAGTTCTTC. The chain combines TRBV29-1 with TRBJ2-1; D might be TRBD2 (6 bases). CDR3 size: 16 residues. V shed 4 bases and J shed 0 bases, with 16 bases lying between them. Germline V gene lookup returns CDR1 SQVTM and CDR2 ANQGSEA.

This clonotype was counted a few times. The chain combines TRBV7-9 with TRBJ2-1, with D perhaps matching TRBD1 (5 bases). CDR1 and CDR2 from the germline V gene are SEHNR and FQNEAQ (reference sequence). CDR3 length: 15 residues. V was shortened by 4 bases and J by 4 bases, with 14 bases between the two germline ends. The CDR3 DNA reads TGTGCCAGCAGCTCAGGGATTAGTTGGTACAATGAGCAGTTCTTC. It codes for CASSSGISWYNEQFF.

V usage is TRBV6-4 and J usage is TRBJ2-3, with 10 bases matching TRBD2. Germline lookup yields CDR1 MRHNA and CDR2 SNTAGT. V was pared by 3 bases and J by 1 base, with 1 base of the junction left unmatched. There are 15 residues in the CDR3. This CDR3 reads CASSETSGGTDTQYF. The CDR3 DNA is TGTGCCAGCAGTGAAACTAGCGGGGGCACAGATACGCAGTATTTT.

In DNA form, the CDR3 reads TGTGCCAGCAGTTCGGGACTAGCGGGCCTCTACGAGCAGTACTTC. Translated: CASSSGLAGLYEQYF. The V gene is TRBV27, the J gene TRBJ2-7, with 12 positions matching TRBD2. The germline gives CDR1 MNHEY, CDR2 SMNVEV (reference sequence). V lost 4 bases and J lost 3; bases outside the gene matches: 4. This CDR3 has 15 residues.

This chain joins TRBV4-3 and TRBJ2-2; 11 positions match TRBD2. The CDR3 runs 19 residues. Germline V gene sequence: CDR1 LGHNA, CDR2 YSLEER. The trim removed 0 bases at V and 4 bases at J, leaving 10 bases unmatched. CDR3 nucleotide sequence: TGCGCCAGCAGCCAAGATCATGGGCTAGCGGGAGGAAGCACCGGGGAGCTGTTTTTT. This translates into CASSQDHGLAGGSTGELFF.

The DNA of the CDR3 is TGCGCCAGCCGCAGGGACACCCATAGCAATCAGCCCCAGCATTTT. Its protein is CASRRDTHSNQPQHF. The chain is built from TRBV10-2 and TRBJ1-5, with D possibly TRBD1 on 6 matching bases. The CDR3 has 15 amino acids. The germline V gene has CDR1 WSHSY and CDR2 SAAADI. V lost 8 bases, J lost 0 bases, and 14 bases lay in between.

J is TRBJ1-2 and V is TRBV12-3 or TRBV12-4; D is possibly TRBD1 (5 bases). The CDR3 has 14 residues. The V and J ends lost 10 bases and 2 bases respectively, with 17 bases between them. The CDR3 protein is CATRIRGGNYGYTF. As DNA, the CDR3 is TGTGCCACCAGGATTCGGGGGGGGAACTATGGCTACACCTTC.

In its sample, this clonotype was seen a few times. The J gene is TRBJ2-5, the V gene TRBV14; the match to TRBD2 covers 12 bases. From germline, CDR1 is SGHDN and CDR2 FVKESK. The CDR3 is 16 amino acids. Losses at the gene ends were 4 bases for V and 4 bases for J; bases not matched to a gene: 7. Written as DNA, the CDR3 is TGTGCCAGCAGCCTACCGGGACTAGCGGGTTTAGAGACCCAGTACTTC. It is translated as CASSLPGLAGLETQYF.

This clonotype was seen only a few times. The gene calls are TRBV3-1 and TRBJ2-7; the D call may be TRBD1 or TRBD2 (5 bases each). Germline values: CDR1 LGHDT, CDR2 YNNKEL (reference sequence). V was cut by 0 bases and J by 0 bases, with 9 bases left in between. The CDR3 has 15 residues. In nucleotides, the CDR3 is TGTGCCAGCAGCCAAGAGGGGGAGAGCTCCTACGAGCAGTACTTC. The encoded protein is CASSQEGESSYEQYF.

The chain links TRBV10-3 to TRBJ1-5; no clear D gene. This CDR3 has 15 amino acids. V shed 2 bases and J shed 2 bases, with 10 bases lying between them. Germline V gene data show CDR1 as ENHRY and CDR2 as SYGVKD. The CDR3 is CAISESQVGNQPQHF. The CDR3 bases are TGTGCCATCAGTGAGAGTCAGGTGGGCAATCAGCCCCAGCATTTT.

This clonotype was picked up many times. V is TRBV11-2 and J is TRBJ2-7, with D tentatively TRBD1 or TRBD2 (7 bases each). The CDR3 loop spans 15 amino acids. The V end lost 4 bases, the J end lost 1 base, and 14 bases lay between the germline ends. Germline CDR1 is SGHAT and CDR2 is FQNNGV. The CDR3 sequence is CASSSAGQPSYEQYF. The CDR3 nucleotides read TGTGCCAGCAGCTCAGCGGGACAGCCTTCCTACGAGCAGTACTTC.

CDR3 DNA: TGTGCCAGCAGTTCCGACAGTGTGCAGGAGGAAGCTTTCTTT. Its protein is CASSSDSVQEEAFF. V and J are TRBV12-3 or TRBV12-4 and TRBJ1-1; tentatively, D is TRBD1 (5 bases). There are 14 residues in the CDR3. Trimming took 4 bases from V and 8 from J, leaving 17 bases between them.

The chain uses TRBV6-2 or TRBV6-3 and TRBJ2-4; 11 nucleotides line up with TRBD2. J gave up 0 bases and V 6 bases, and 7 bases lay outside the gene matches. The CDR3 contains 17 residues. The germline V gene has CDR1 MNHEY and CDR2 SVGEGT. CDR3 DNA: TGTGCCAGCAGGGGAACGGGACTAGCGGTAGCCAAAAACATTCAGTACTTC. Its protein product is CASRGTGLAVAKNIQYF.

The sample holds many counts of this clonotype. The junction departs from germline at one end; a sequencing error may be responsible. The V gene is TRBV5-1, the J gene TRBJ2-3; 8 positions match TRBD1. In germline, CDR1 is SGHRS, CDR2 YFSETQ. This CDR3 contains 14 residues. CDR3 sequence: CASSYGQGADTQYF. CDR3 bases: TGTGCCAGCAGTTACGGACAGGGTGCAGATACGCAGTATTTT.

The CDR3 sequence is CASSYSRGGWEKLFF. For the CDR3, the DNA is TGTGCCAGCAGTTACTCGAGAGGGGGTTGGGAAAAACTGTTTTTT. The gene calls are TRBV6-5 and TRBJ1-4, with D perhaps matching TRBD1 (6 bases). The CDR3 runs to 15 residues. The V end lost 0 bases, the J end lost 8 bases, and 13 bases lay between the germline ends. CDR1 MNHEY and CDR2 SVGAGI come from the germline V gene.

This clonotype has just a few counts. J is TRBJ1-4 and V is TRBV5-1; no clear D gene. CDR1 and CDR2 (germline): SGHRS, YFSETQ. CDR3 size: 13 residues. Trimming shortened V by 4 bases and J by 7 bases, and 11 bases separated the two germline ends. The CDR3 DNA sequence: TGCGCCAGCAGCCCTTATGGTGGTGAAAAACTGTTTTTT. Its translation: CASSPYGGEKLFF.